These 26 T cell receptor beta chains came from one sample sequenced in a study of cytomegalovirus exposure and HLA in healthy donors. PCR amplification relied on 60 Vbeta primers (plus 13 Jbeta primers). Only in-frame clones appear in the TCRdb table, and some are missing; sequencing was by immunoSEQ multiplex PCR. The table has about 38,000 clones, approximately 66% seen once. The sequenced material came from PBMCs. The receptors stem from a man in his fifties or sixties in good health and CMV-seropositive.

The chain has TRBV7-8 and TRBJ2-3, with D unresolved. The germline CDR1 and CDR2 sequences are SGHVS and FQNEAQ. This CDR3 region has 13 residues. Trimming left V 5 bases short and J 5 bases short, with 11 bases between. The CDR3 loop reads CASSPAGRDTQYF. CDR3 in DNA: TGTGCCAGCAGCCCCGCAGGTAGAGATACGCAGTATTTT. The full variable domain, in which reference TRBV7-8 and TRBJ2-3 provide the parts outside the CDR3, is GAGVSQSPRYKVAKRGQDVALRCDPISGHVSLFWYQQALGQGPEFLTYFQNEAQLDKSGLPSDRFFAERPEGSVSTLKIQRTQQEDSAVYLCASSPAGRDTQYFGPGTRLTVL.

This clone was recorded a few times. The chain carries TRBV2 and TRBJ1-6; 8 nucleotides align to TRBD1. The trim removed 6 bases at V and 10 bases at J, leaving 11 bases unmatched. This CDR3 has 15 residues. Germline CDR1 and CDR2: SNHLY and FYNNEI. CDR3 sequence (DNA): TGTGCCAGCAGCGCCCGACAGGGGTTGGAATCACCCCTCCACTTT. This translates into CASSARQGLESPLHF. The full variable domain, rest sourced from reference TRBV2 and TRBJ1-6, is EPEVTQTPSHQVTQMGQEVILRCVPISNHLYFYWYRQILGQKVEFLVSFYNNEISEKSEIFDDQFSVERPDGSNFTLKIRSTKLEDSAMYFCASSARQGLESPLHFGNGTRLTVT.

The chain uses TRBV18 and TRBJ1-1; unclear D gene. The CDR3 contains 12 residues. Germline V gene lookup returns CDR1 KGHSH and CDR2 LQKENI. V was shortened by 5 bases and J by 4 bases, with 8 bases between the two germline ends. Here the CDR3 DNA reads TGTGCCAGCTCAGCGGCAAGCACTGAAGCTTTCTTT. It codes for CASSAASTEAFF.

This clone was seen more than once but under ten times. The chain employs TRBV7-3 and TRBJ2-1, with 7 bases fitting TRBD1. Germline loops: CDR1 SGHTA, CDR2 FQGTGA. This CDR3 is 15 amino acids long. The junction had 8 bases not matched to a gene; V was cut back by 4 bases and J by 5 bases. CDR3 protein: CASSSDRDLHNEQFF. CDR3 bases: TGTGCCAGCAGCTCCGACAGGGATCTGCACAATGAGCAGTTCTTC.

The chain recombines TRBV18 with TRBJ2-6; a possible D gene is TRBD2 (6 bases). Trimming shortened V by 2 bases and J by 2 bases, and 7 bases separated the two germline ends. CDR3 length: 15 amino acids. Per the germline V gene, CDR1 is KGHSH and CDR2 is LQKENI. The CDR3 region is CASSPGGTGANVLTF. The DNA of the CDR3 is TGTGCCAGCTCACCAGGAGGGACTGGGGCCAACGTCCTGACTTTC.

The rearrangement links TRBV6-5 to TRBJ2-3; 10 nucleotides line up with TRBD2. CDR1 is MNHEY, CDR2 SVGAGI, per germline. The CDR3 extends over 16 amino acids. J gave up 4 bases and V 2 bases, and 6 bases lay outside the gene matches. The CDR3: CASSYRAGGRADTQYF. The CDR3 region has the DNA TGTGCCAGCAGTTACCGAGCGGGGGGGCGGGCAGATACGCAGTATTTT.

Here the CDR3 reads CASSQGATGDSTDTQYF. In DNA, the CDR3 is TGTGCCAGCAGCCAAGGGGCGACAGGAGATAGCACAGATACGCAGTATTTT. The rearrangement joins TRBV4-2 to TRBJ2-3, with a tentative D call TRBD1 (6 bases). This CDR3 spans 17 amino acids. V was trimmed by 1 base and J by 0 bases, leaving 14 bases between them. Germline lookup yields CDR1 LGHNA and CDR2 YNFKEQ.

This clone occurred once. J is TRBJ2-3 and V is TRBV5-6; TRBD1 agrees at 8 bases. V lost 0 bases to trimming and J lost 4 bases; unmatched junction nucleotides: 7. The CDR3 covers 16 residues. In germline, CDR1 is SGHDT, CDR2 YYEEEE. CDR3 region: CASSLAQGARPDTQYF. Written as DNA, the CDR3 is TGTGCCAGCAGCTTGGCTCAGGGGGCAAGACCAGATACGCAGTATTTT.

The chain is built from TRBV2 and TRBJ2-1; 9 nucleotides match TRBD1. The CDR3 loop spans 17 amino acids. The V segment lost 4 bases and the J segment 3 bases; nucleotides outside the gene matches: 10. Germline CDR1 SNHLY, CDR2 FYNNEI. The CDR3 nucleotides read TGTGCCAGCAGTGGGAGTCCCGGGACAGGGTTCTACAATGAGCAGTTCTTC. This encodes CASSGSPGTGFYNEQFF.

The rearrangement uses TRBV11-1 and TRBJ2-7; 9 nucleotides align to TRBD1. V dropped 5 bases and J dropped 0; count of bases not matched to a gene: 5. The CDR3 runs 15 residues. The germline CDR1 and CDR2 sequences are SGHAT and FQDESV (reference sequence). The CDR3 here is CASSTDRGGSYEQYF. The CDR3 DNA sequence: TGTGCCAGCAGCACGGACAGGGGAGGCTCCTACGAGCAGTACTTC.

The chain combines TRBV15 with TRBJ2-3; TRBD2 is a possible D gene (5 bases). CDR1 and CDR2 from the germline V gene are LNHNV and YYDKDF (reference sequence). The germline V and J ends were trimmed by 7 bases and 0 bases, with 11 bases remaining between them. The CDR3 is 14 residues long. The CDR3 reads CATKRTGSTDTQYF. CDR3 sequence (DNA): TGTGCCACCAAGAGGACTGGCAGCACAGATACGCAGTATTTT.

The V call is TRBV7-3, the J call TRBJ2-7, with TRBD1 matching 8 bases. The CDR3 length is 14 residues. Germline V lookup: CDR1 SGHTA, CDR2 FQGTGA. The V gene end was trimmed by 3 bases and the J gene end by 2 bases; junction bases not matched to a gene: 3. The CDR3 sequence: CASSFGQGPYEQYF. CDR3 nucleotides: TGTGCCAGCAGCTTCGGACAGGGCCCCTACGAGCAGTACTTC.

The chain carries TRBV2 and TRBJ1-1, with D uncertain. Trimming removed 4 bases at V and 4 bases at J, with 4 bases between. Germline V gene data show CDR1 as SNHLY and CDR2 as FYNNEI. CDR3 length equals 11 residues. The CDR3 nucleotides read TGTGCCAGCAGTGTAATCACTGAAGCTTTCTTT. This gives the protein CASSVITEAFF.

The CDR3 here is CASSLAQGQQAFF. The DNA for the CDR3 is TGTGCCAGCAGCTTAGCGCAGGGACAGCAAGCTTTCTTT. V usage is TRBV7-2 and J usage is TRBJ1-1; 7 nucleotides align to TRBD1. The trim removed 0 bases at V and 9 bases at J, leaving 4 bases unmatched. The CDR3 sequence is 13 residues long. The V gene's germline CDR1 is SGHTA and CDR2 FQGNSA.

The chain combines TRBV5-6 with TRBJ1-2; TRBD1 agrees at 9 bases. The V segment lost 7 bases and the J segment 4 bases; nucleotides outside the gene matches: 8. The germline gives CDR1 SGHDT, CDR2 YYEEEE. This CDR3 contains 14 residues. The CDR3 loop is CASGRDRALYGYTF. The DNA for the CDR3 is TGTGCCAGCGGTCGGGACAGGGCCCTCTATGGCTACACCTTC.

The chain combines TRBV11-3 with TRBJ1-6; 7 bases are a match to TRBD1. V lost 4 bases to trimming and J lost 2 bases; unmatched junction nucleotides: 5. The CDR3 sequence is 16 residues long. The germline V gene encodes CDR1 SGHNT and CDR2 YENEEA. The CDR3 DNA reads TGTGCCAGCAGCTCGCAACAGGGGCCCTATAATTCACCCCTCCACTTT. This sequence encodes CASSSQQGPYNSPLHF. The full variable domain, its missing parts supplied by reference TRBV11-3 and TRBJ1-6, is EAGVVQSPRYKIIEKKQPVAFWCNPISGHNTLYWYLQNLGQGPELLIRYENEEAVDDSQLPKDRFSAERLKGVDSTLKIQPAELGDSAVYLCASSSQQGPYNSPLHFGNGTRLTVT.

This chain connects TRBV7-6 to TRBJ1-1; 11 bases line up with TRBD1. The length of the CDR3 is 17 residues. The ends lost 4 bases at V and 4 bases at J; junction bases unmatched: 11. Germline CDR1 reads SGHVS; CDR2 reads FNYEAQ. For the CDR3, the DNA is TGTGCCAGCAGCTCCGGACAGGGGGCAGGAGGTAGCACTGAAGCTTTCTTT. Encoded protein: CASSSGQGAGGSTEAFF. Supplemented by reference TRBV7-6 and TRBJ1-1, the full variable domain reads GAGVSQSPRYKVTKRGQDVALRCDPISGHVSLYWYRQALGQGPEFLTYFNYEAQQDKSGLPNDRFSAERPEGSISTLTIQRTEQRDSAMYRCASSSGQGAGGSTEAFFGQGTRLTVV.

CDR3 protein: CASSELAGGQETQYF. DNA for the CDR3: TGTGCCAGCAGTGAACTAGCGGGGGGGCAAGAGACCCAGTACTTC. The chain recombines TRBV6-1 with TRBJ2-5, with TRBD2 matching 12 bases. Germline CDR1 and CDR2: MNHNS and SASEGT. The CDR3 contains 15 residues. V dropped 2 bases and J dropped 2; count of bases not matched to a gene: 0.

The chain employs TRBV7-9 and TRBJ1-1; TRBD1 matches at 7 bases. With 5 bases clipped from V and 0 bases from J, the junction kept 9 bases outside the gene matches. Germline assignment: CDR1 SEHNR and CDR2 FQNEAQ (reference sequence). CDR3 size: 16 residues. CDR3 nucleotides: TGTGCCAGCAGCAAGAACTTGGGGACAGTGAACACTGAAGCTTTCTTT. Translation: CASSKNLGTVNTEAFF.

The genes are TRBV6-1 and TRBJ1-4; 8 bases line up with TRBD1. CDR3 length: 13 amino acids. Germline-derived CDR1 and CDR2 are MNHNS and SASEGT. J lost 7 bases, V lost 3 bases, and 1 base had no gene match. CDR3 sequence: CASSDRGREKLFF. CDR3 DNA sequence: TGTGCCAGCAGTGACAGGGGGCGTGAAAAACTGTTTTTT.

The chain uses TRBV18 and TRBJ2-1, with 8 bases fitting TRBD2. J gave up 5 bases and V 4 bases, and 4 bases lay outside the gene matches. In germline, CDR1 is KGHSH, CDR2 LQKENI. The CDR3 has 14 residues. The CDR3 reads CASSLGGANNEQFF. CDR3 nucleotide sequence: TGTGCCAGCTCACTCGGGGGGGCCAACAATGAGCAGTTCTTC.

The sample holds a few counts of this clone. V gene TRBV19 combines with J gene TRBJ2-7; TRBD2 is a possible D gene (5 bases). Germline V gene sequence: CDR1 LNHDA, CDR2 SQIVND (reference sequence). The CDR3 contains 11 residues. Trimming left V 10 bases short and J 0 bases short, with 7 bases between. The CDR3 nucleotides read TGTGCCACCACTAGCTCCTACGAGCAGTACTTC. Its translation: CATTSSYEQYF.

The CDR3 here is CASSQEPSGGRNEQFF. The CDR3 region has the DNA TGTGCCAGCAGCCAAGAACCTAGCGGGGGCCGCAATGAGCAGTTCTTC. The chain is built from TRBV4-2 and TRBJ2-1, with 10 nucleotides matching TRBD2. J was trimmed by 6 bases and V by 0 bases; bases with no gene match: 5. The CDR3 is 16 residues long. Germline V gives CDR1 LGHNA, CDR2 YNFKEQ.

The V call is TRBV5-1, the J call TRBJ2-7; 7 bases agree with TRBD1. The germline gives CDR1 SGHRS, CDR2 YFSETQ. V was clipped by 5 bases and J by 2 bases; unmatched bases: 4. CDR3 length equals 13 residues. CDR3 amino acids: CASRGQDAYEQYF. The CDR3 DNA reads TGCGCCAGCAGAGGACAGGACGCCTACGAGCAGTACTTC.

The CDR3 loop is CASSLVGSEAFF. Here the CDR3 DNA reads TGCGCCAGCAGCTTGGTGGGCTCTGAAGCTTTCTTT. The chain joins TRBV5-1 to TRBJ1-1; D remains unclear. Trimming took 0 bases from V and 6 from J, leaving 6 bases between them. The germline CDR1 and CDR2 sequences are SGHRS and YFSETQ. The CDR3 contains 12 residues.

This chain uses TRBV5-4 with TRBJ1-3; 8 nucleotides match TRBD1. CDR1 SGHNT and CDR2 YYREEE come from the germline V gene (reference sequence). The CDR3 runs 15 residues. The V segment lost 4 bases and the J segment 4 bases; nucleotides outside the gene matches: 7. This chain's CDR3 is CASSRQGLSGNTIYF. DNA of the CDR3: TGTGCCAGCAGCCGACAGGGGTTGAGCGGAAACACCATATATTTT.